These 4 T cell receptor beta chains were all obtained from the same sample, sequenced in a study of cytomegalovirus exposure and HLA in healthy donors. The PCR had 60 Vbeta and 13 Jbeta primers. The data were produced by immunoSEQ multiplex PCR, yet TCRdb's version contains in-frame clones alone and is incomplete. The sample holds 130,000 or so clones; roughly 62% are singletons and the top ten take roughly 1.9%. The sample taken for sequencing was PBMCs. The source is a male donor in good health and CMV-seronegative.

The rearrangement links TRBV2 to TRBJ2-7, with D possibly TRBD2 on 6 matching bases. The CDR3 runs 16 residues. Germline values: CDR1 SNHLY, CDR2 FYNNEI. Trimming shortened V by 1 base and J by 7 bases, and 20 bases separated the two germline ends. This CDR3 reads CASSEGIGTAFGEQYF. The CDR3 DNA reads TGTGCCAGCAGTGAAGGGATTGGGACTGCCTTTGGAGAGCAGTACTTC.

This clone occurred a few times. The V gene is TRBV5-1, the J gene TRBJ1-4; 8 bases map to TRBD1. The CDR3 spans 18 residues. The germline V gene encodes CDR1 SGHRS and CDR2 YFSETQ. J was trimmed by 2 bases and V by 0 bases; bases with no gene match: 9. The CDR3 coding sequence is TGCGCCAGCAGCTTGGGGGCTGGACAGGGCGCGACTAATGAAAAACTGTTTTTT. The encoded protein is CASSLGAGQGATNEKLFF.

This rearrangement joins TRBV19 to TRBJ2-7; TRBD2 might be the D (7 bases). Between the trimmed V and J ends, which lost 1 base and 4 bases, there was a span of 14 bases. Germline V lookup: CDR1 LNHDA, CDR2 SQIVND (reference sequence). The CDR3 contains 15 residues. CDR3 region: CASSIGPGGSYEQYF. The DNA for the CDR3 is TGTGCCAGTAGTATAGGGCCGGGGGGCTCGTACGAGCAGTACTTC.

V is TRBV5-4 and J is TRBJ1-2; 7 bases are shared with TRBD1. From germline, CDR1 is SGHNT and CDR2 YYREEE (reference sequence). This CDR3 is 15 amino acids long. With V trimmed by 4 bases and J by 2 bases, 8 bases remained unmatched. CDR3 sequence: CASSLQTGLNYGYTF. CDR3 DNA sequence: TGTGCCAGCAGCCTACAGACAGGGTTGAACTATGGCTACACCTTC.